This T cell receptor (beta chain) appears in the sequencing data of a study of blood T cell repertoires in COVID-19. The CDR3 is 15 residues long. Germline V lookup: CDR1 MNHEY, CDR2 SVGAGI. V gave up 6 bases and J gave up 0 bases; unmatched junction bases: 4. The data were produced by immunoSEQ multiplex PCR, yet TCRdb's version contains in-frame clones alone and is incomplete. This table has some 400,000 clones, 85% to 90% appearing once. This clone has only a few counts. The same CDR3 arises from other DNA sequences in this sample as well. Recovered Cohort 3 donors showed two negative PCRs, clearance, or symptom resolution.

Specimen: PBMCs or T cells enriched from blood (not recorded which). J is TRBJ1-3 and V is TRBV6-5, with 8 positions matching TRBD1. This clonotype was obtained from a man between 25 and 39 years old who had recovered from COVID-19. The CDR3, as DNA: TGTGCCAGCAGCCTAGGGACAGGCTCTGGAAACACCATATATTTT. Protein product: CASSLGTGSGNTIYF.